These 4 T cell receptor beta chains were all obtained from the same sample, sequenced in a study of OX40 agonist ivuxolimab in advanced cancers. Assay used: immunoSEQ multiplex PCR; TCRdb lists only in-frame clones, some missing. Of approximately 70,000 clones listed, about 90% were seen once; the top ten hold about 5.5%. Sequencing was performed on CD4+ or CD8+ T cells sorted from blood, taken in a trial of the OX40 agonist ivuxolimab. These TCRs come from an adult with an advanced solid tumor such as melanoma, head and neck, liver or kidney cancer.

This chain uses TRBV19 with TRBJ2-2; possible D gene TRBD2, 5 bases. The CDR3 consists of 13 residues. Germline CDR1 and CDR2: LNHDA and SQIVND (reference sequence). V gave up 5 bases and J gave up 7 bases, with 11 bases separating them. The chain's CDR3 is CASSPESGGELFF. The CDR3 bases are TGTGCCAGTAGTCCGGAGAGCGGCGGGGAGCTGTTTTTT. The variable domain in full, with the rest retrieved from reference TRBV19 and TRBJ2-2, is DGGITQSPKYLFRKEGQNVTLSCEQNLNHDAMYWYRQDPGQGLRLIYYSQIVNDFQKGDIAEGYSVSREKKESFPLTVTSAQKNPTAFYLCASSPESGGELFFGEGSRLTVL.

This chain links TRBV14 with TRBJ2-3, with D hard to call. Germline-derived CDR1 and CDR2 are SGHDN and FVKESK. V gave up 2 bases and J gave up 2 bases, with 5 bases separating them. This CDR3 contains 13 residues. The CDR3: CASSQINTDTQYF. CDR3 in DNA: TGTGCCAGCAGCCAAATTAACACAGATACGCAGTATTTT.

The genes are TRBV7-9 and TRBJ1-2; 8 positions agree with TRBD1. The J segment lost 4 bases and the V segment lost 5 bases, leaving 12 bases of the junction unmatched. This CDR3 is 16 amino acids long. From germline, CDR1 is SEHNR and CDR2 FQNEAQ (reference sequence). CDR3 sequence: CASSDVPGQGTYGYTF. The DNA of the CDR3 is TGTGCCAGCAGCGATGTTCCAGGACAGGGTACCTATGGCTACACCTTC.

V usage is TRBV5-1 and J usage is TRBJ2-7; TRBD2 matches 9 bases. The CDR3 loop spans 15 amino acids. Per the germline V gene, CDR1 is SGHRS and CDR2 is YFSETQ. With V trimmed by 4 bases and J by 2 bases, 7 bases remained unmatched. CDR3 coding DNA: TGCGCCAGCAGCGACTCGACTAGCGGAACCTACGAGCAGTACTTC. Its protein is CASSDSTSGTYEQYF.